The entry below describes one T cell receptor beta chain. The data were obtained in a study of blood T cell repertoires in COVID-19. On the study more broadly: Acute and convalescent COVID-19 specimens originated in the United States, Italy and Spain. T cells, B-cell-depleted T cells, or PBMCs supplied cDNA or gDNA.

Profiling relied on immunoSEQ multiplex PCR, and the TCRdb table lists in-frame clones only, not all of them. The sample yields some 100,000 clones, over 75% seen once. Sequencing used peripheral blood. The origin of this receptor is a man aged 50-60 years with acute or convalescent COVID-19.

The CDR3 loop is CASSSPPGDYGYTF. As DNA, the CDR3 is TGTGCCAGCAGTTCTCCGCCAGGGGACTATGGCTACACCTTC. The chain carries TRBV5-5 and TRBJ1-2, with D perhaps matching TRBD1 (6 bases). The CDR3 spans 14 residues. Germline V gene data show CDR1 as SGHKS and CDR2 as YYEKEE (reference sequence). V was clipped by 5 bases and J by 3 bases, with 14 bases between them.